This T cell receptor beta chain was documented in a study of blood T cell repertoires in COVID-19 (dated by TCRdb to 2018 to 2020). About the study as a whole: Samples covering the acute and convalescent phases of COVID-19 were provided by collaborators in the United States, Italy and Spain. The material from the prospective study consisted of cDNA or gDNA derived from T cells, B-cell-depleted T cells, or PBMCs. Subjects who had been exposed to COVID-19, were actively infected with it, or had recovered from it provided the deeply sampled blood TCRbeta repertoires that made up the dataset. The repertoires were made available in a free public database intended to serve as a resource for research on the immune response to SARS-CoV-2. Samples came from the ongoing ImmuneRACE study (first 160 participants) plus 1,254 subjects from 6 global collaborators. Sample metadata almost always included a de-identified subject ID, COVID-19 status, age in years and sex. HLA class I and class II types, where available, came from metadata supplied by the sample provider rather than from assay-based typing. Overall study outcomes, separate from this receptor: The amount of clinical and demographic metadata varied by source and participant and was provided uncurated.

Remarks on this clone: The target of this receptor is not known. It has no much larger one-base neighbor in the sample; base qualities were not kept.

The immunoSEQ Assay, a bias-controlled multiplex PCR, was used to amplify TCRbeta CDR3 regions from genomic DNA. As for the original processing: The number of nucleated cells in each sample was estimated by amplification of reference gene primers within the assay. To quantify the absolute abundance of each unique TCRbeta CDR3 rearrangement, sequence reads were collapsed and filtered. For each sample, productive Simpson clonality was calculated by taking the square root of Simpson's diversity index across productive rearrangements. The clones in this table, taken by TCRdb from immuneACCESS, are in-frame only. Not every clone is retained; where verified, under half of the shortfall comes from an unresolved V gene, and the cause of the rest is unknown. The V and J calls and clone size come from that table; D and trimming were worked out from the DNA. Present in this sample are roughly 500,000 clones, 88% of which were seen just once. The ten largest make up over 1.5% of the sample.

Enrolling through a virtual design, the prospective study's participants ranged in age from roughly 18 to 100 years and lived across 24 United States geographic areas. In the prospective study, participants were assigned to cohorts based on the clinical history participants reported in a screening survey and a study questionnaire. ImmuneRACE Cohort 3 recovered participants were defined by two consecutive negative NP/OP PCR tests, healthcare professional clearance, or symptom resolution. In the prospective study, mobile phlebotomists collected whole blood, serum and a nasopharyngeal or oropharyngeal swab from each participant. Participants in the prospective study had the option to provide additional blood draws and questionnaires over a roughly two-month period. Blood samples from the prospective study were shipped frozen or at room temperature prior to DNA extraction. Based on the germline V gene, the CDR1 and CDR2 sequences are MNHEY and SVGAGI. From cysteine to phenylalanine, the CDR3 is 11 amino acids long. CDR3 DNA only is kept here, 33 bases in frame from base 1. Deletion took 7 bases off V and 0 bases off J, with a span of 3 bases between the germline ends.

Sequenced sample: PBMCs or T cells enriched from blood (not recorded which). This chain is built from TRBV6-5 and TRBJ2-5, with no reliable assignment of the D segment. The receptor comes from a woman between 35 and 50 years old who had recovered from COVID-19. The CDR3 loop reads CASTNQETQYF. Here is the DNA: TGTGCCAGCACAAACCAAGAGACCCAGTACTTC.